Below, 10 T cell receptor beta chains from the same sample are listed, as sequenced in a study of cytotoxic CD8 clonotypes in ibrutinib-treated CLL. TCRdb's table, derived via immunoSEQ multiplex PCR, lists solely in-frame clones and lacks some. The profile covers roughly 160,000 clones, with more than 80% appearing a single time and 3.5% to 5.5% taken by the ten largest. This sample comprised PBMCs, obtained after 24 months of ibrutinib treatment. The source of these receptors is a human donor with chronic lymphocytic leukemia.

This chain uses TRBV6-4 with TRBJ1-2; D gene unclear. The V gene's germline CDR1 is MRHNA and CDR2 SNTAGT. The CDR3 runs to 11 residues. V lost 8 bases, J lost 7 bases, and 11 bases lay in between. This CDR3 is CASRGVGGYTF. The CDR3 DNA follows: TGTGCCAGCCGCGGGGTGGGTGGCTACACCTTC.

The genes are TRBV6-6 and TRBJ1-5; no clear D gene. There are 16 residues in the CDR3. V lost 0 bases, J lost 0 bases, and 9 bases lay in between. Germline V gene data show CDR1 as MNHNY and CDR2 as SVGAGI (reference sequence). CDR3 bases: TGTGCCAGCAGTTACTCTTCGGGTTCTAGCAATCAGCCCCAGCATTTT. Protein sequence: CASSYSSGSSNQPQHF.

The chain employs TRBV18 and TRBJ1-1; D unresolved. In germline, CDR1 is KGHSH, CDR2 LQKENI. Trimming removed 2 bases at V and 3 bases at J, with 13 bases between. This CDR3 spans 15 amino acids. The CDR3 protein is CASSPIHSSDTEAFF. CDR3 coding DNA: TGTGCCAGCTCACCAATACATAGCTCTGACACTGAAGCTTTCTTT.

This chain uses TRBV19 with TRBJ2-2; D call uncertain. Per the germline V gene, CDR1 is LNHDA and CDR2 is SQIVND (reference sequence). V lost 6 bases, J lost 5 bases, and 7 bases lay in between. The CDR3 is 12 amino acids. CDR3 in amino acids: CASSGRTGELFF. CDR3 nucleotide sequence: TGTGCCAGTAGCGGACGGACCGGGGAGCTGTTTTTT.

This clone was counted a single time. The chain recombines TRBV11-2 with TRBJ2-5, with TRBD2 matching over 11 bases. Germline trimming cut 5 bases from V and 2 bases from J; bases unmatched to any gene: 10. From germline, CDR1 is SGHAT and CDR2 FQNNGV. CDR3 length: 17 amino acids. DNA of the CDR3: TGTGCCAGCAGCGTAGGGCTAGCGGGAGGCCCACAAGAGACCCAGTACTTC. It yields the protein CASSVGLAGGPQETQYF. The full variable domain, rest sourced from reference TRBV11-2 and TRBJ2-5, is EAGVAQSPRYKIIEKRQSVAFWCNPISGHATLYWYQQILGQGPKLLIQFQNNGVVDDSQLPKDRFSAERLKGVDSTLKIQPAKLEDSAVYLCASSVGLAGGPQETQYFGPGTRLLVL.

This clone was counted a few times. The CDR3 DNA reads TGCGCCAGCAGCCACGAACTAGCGGGAGATTACGAGCAGTACTTC. This translates into CASSHELAGDYEQYF. The chain joins TRBV4-3 to TRBJ2-7; TRBD2 aligns across 11 bases. Germline V gene data show CDR1 as LGHNA and CDR2 as YSLEER. V was clipped by 3 bases and J by 4 bases; unmatched bases: 5. The CDR3 consists of 15 residues.

The chain combines TRBV7-2 with TRBJ2-1; 9 bases fit TRBD2. Germline V gene sequence: CDR1 SGHTA, CDR2 FQGNSA. V shed 2 bases, J shed 4 bases, and the junction held 6 bases outside the gene matches. The CDR3 is 16 amino acids. CDR3 DNA: TGTGCCAGCAGCTTACATTCTAGCGGGATTTACAATGAGCAGTTCTTC. Its protein is CASSLHSSGIYNEQFF. Using reference TRBV7-2 and TRBJ2-1 for the parts outside the CDR3, the full variable domain is GAGVSQSPSNKVTEKGKDVELRCDPISGHTALYWYRQSLGQGLEFLIYFQGNSAPDKSGLPSDRFSAERTGGSVSTLTIQRTQQEDSAVYLCASSLHSSGIYNEQFFGPGTRLTVL.

The chain uses TRBV30 and TRBJ1-5, with D possibly matching TRBD1 (6 bases). Trimming took 3 bases from V and 2 from J, leaving 11 bases between them. This CDR3 contains 14 residues. CDR1 GTSNPN and CDR2 SVGIG come from the germline V gene (reference sequence). DNA of the CDR3: TGTGCCTGGAGGCAGGGGAATGGCAATCAGCCCCAGCATTTT. Encoded protein: CAWRQGNGNQPQHF.

The gene calls are TRBV5-5 and TRBJ1-1; 9 bases map to TRBD1. This CDR3 contains 17 residues. V shed 0 bases and J 3 bases; nucleotides not matched to a gene: 9. Germline V gene data show CDR1 as SGHKS and CDR2 as YYEKEE (reference sequence). For the CDR3, the DNA is TGTGCCAGCAGCTTGGGGCCAACAGGGGGCCTAGACACTGAAGCTTTCTTT. As protein: CASSLGPTGGLDTEAFF.

The V and J genes are TRBV19 and TRBJ1-3; D is possibly TRBD1 (5 bases). Germline V gene lookup returns CDR1 LNHDA and CDR2 SQIVND (reference sequence). V gave up 3 bases and J gave up 4 bases, with 10 bases separating them. This CDR3 has 14 residues. CDR3 residues: CASSIQGDGNTIYF. CDR3 in DNA: TGTGCCAGTAGTATTCAAGGGGACGGAAACACCATATATTTT.